The next 16 T cell receptor beta chains were all read from a single sample in a study of human T cells and chemical hapten exposure. TCRdb re-called the RACE reads through MiXCR, storing one row per CDR3 protein. The sample includes 95,000 to 150,000 distinct CDR3 sequences, roughly 15% of them seen just once. Stated time point: patch test 1, 2 weeks after DPC sensitization. This sample's treatment: therapeutic diphenylcyclopropenone sensitization with weekly scalp DPC. The sample consisted of whole blood, taken in connection with sensitization to the hapten diphenylcyclopropenone (DPC). All receptors derive from a man younger than 35 with alopecia areata. Some clones in this sample may be carry-over from other donors' samples.

This clonotype was detected a few times. The CDR3 here is CASSLTRLAGLLAQYF. Written as DNA, the CDR3 is TGTGCCAGCAGTTTAACCCGACTAGCGGGGCTACTAGCGCAGTACTTC. This chain links TRBV7-2 with TRBJ2-7; 11 bases map to TRBD2. The CDR3 runs to 16 residues. In germline, CDR1 is SGHTA, CDR2 FQGNSA. V lost 6 bases, J lost 9 bases, and 16 bases stayed unmatched.

This clonotype was counted between two and nine times. The genes are TRBV7-2 and TRBJ2-5; D unresolved. The germline V gene encodes CDR1 SGHTA and CDR2 FQGNSA. Trimming left V 6 bases short and J 4 bases short, with 6 bases between. The CDR3 covers 11 residues. In DNA form, the CDR3 reads TGTGCCAGCAGAATAGGAGAGACCCAGTACTTC. It is translated as CASRIGETQYF. Complete variable domain (other parts from reference TRBV7-2 and TRBJ2-5): GAGVSQSPSNKVTEKGKDVELRCDPISGHTALYWYRQSLGQGLEFLIYFQGNSAPDKSGLPSDRFSAERTGGSVSTLTIQRTQQEDSAVYLCASRIGETQYFGPGTRLLVL.

The chain is built from TRBV30 and TRBJ1-2; weak D call: TRBD1 (5 bases). V was cut by 8 bases and J by 6 bases, with 22 bases left in between. The CDR3 contains 14 residues. Germline lookup yields CDR1 GTSNPN and CDR2 SVGIG (reference sequence). The CDR3 reads CAREADLKGNGYTF. CDR3 coding DNA: TGTGCCCGAGAAGCCGATCTAAAGGGGAATGGCTACACCTTC.

The sample holds many counts of this clonotype. The chain links TRBV7-2 to TRBJ2-3, with 11 bases lining up with TRBD1. CDR1 and CDR2 (germline): SGHTA, FQGNSA. Germline trimming cut 7 bases from V and 4 bases from J; bases unmatched to any gene: 7. The CDR3 contains 15 residues. Here the CDR3 DNA reads TGTGCCAGCAAGCCCGGACAGGGGGCATCAGATACGCAGTATTTT. Amino acid sequence: CASKPGQGASDTQYF. The full variable domain, with the rest looked up from reference TRBV7-2 and TRBJ2-3, is GAGVSQSPSNKVTEKGKDVELRCDPISGHTALYWYRQSLGQGLEFLIYFQGNSAPDKSGLPSDRFSAERTGGSVSTLTIQRTQQEDSAVYLCASKPGQGASDTQYFGPGTRLTVL.

Comment on this clonotype: At one end, the junction sequence differs from germline, possibly due to a read error. The chain joins TRBV7-9 to TRBJ2-2; the D gene is possibly TRBD1 (5 bases). This CDR3 has 19 amino acids. The germline V gene encodes CDR1 SEHNR and CDR2 FQNEAQ (reference sequence). CDR3 protein: CATSLVGAIKPGNTGELFF. The CDR3 DNA reads as TGTGCCACCAGCTTAGTTGGGGCGATTAAGCCCGGAAACACCGGGGAGCTGTTTTTT.

This clonotype showed up many times. One end of the junction is discordant with germline, which a read error may explain. The chain links TRBV3-1 to TRBJ1-2, with TRBD1 identical over 7 bases. The CDR3 covers 13 residues. Germline CDR1 LGHDT, CDR2 YNNKEL (reference sequence). The CDR3 sequence is CASSQMGPSGQVF. CDR3 nucleotide sequence: TGTGCCAGCAGCCAAATGGGCCCTTCCGGACAGGTCTTC.

There are a few counts of this clonotype. This chain connects TRBV9 to TRBJ2-7; the match to TRBD2 covers 9 bases. CDR3 length equals 14 residues. CDR1 is SGDLS and CDR2 is YYNGEE in the germline V gene. The trim removed 0 bases at V and 5 bases at J, leaving 3 bases unmatched. CDR3: CASSVGGGADEQYF. The DNA for the CDR3 is TGTGCCAGCAGCGTAGGCGGGGGGGCTGACGAGCAGTACTTC.

The chain links TRBV3-1 to TRBJ1-4, with D unclear. CDR3 length: 12 residues. CDR1 LGHDT and CDR2 YNNKEL come from the germline V gene (reference sequence). Trimming pared 0 bases from V and 11 bases from J, leaving 7 bases between. CDR3 coding DNA: TGTGCCAGCAGCCAAGAGAGCAGGAAACTGTTTTTT. Translated, it gives CASSQESRKLFF.

There are a few counts of this clonotype. The V call is TRBV7-7, the J call TRBJ2-3; 9 bases align to TRBD2. CDR3 size: 19 residues. Looked up from germline, CDR1 is SSHAT and CDR2 is FNYEAQ (reference sequence). The J segment lost 0 bases and the V segment lost 5 bases, leaving 15 bases of the junction unmatched. CDR3: CASSPRRRGGQGSTDTQYF. The CDR3 DNA reads as TGTGCCAGCAGCCCCAGGCGGCGGGGGGGCCAAGGTAGCACAGATACGCAGTATTTT.

This clonotype came up a few times. This chain connects TRBV20-1 to TRBJ2-5; 10 nucleotides line up with TRBD2. Germline trimming cut 0 bases from V and 5 bases from J; bases unmatched to any gene: 9. The germline gives CDR1 DFQATT, CDR2 SNEGSKA (reference sequence). The CDR3 has 16 amino acids. The CDR3 protein is CSARDPSGGARETQYF. CDR3 bases: TGCAGTGCTAGAGATCCCAGCGGGGGGGCCCGGGAGACCCAGTACTTC.

The chain recombines TRBV28 with TRBJ1-5; no clear D. CDR1 is MDHEN and CDR2 is SYDVKM in the germline V gene. Trimming cost V 2 bases and J 4 bases, with 6 bases left between them. The CDR3 sequence is 13 residues long. The CDR3 loop reads CASSLVRNQPQHF. As DNA, the CDR3 is TGTGCCAGCAGTTTAGTCAGGAATCAGCCCCAGCATTTT.

The V call is TRBV25-1, the J call TRBJ1-1; possible D gene TRBD1, 5 bases. Trimming pared 7 bases from V and 4 bases from J, leaving 10 bases between. This CDR3 spans 12 amino acids. Germline loops: CDR1 MGHDK, CDR2 SYGVNS. The CDR3 region has the DNA TGTGCCAGCAAGTTTGGGGCCACTGAAGCTTTCTTT. Translated, it gives CASKFGATEAFF.

The sample holds a few counts of this clonotype. The chain carries TRBV2 and TRBJ1-1; tentatively, D is TRBD1 (5 bases). CDR1 and CDR2 (germline): SNHLY, FYNNEI. V was trimmed by 4 bases and J by 4 bases, leaving 13 bases between them. There are 14 residues in the CDR3. DNA of the CDR3: TGTGCCAGCAGTGCGTATTCGGGACTCACTGAAGCTTTCTTT. Translated: CASSAYSGLTEAFF.

This clonotype was recorded a few times. The chain uses TRBV4-3 and TRBJ2-7; D gene unclear. The CDR3 spans 18 residues. V gave up 0 bases and J gave up 1 base, with 19 bases separating them. Germline CDR1 is LGHNA and CDR2 is YSLEER. CDR3 coding DNA: TGCGCCAGCAGCCAAGATTTGCAGGACCCAACGGGTTCCTACGAGCAGTACGTC. Protein: CASSQDLQDPTGSYEQYV.

This clonotype was found many times. V usage is TRBV7-2 and J usage is TRBJ1-2; D possibly corresponds to TRBD1 (5 bases). The CDR3 totals 14 residues. Deletions cut 7 bases from V and 3 bases from J, with 15 bases between. From germline, CDR1 is SGHTA and CDR2 FQGNSA. CDR3 coding DNA: TGTGCCAGCACCCCTGGGGGGAGGGACTATGGCTACACCTTC. It yields the protein CASTPGGRDYGYTF.

The chain links TRBV5-1 to TRBJ2-1; D not resolved. The V gene lost 7 bases and the J gene lost 0 bases, with 11 bases spanning the gap. The CDR3 totals 14 residues. Germline V gives CDR1 SGHRS, CDR2 YFSETQ. CDR3 amino acids: CASYSGDSYNEQFF. The CDR3 DNA is TGCGCCAGCTATTCAGGTGACTCCTACAATGAGCAGTTCTTC.